This T cell receptor (beta chain) was sequenced during a study of blood T cell repertoires in COVID-19. For the study at large: The United States, Italy and Spain supplied acute and convalescent COVID-19 samples. In each case, the material was cDNA or gDNA derived from T cells, B-cell-depleted T cells, or PBMCs.

CDR1 is KGHSH, CDR2 LQKENI, per germline. This CDR3 is built from 15 residues. V gave up 2 bases and J gave up 6 bases, with 13 bases separating them. Authors' processing steps: Reference gene primers were amplified, and this amplification served to estimate nucleated cell counts. The assay was immunoSEQ multiplex PCR, and TCRdb's table has in-frame clones only and misses some. V and J calls and clone size follow that table, whereas D and trimming were derived from the DNA. The sample contains around 160,000 clones, about 83% of which appear only once. This chain uses TRBV18 with TRBJ1-4, with D possibly TRBD1 on 5 matching bases. The sequence came from a woman aged 80 or older with acute or convalescent COVID-19. Sequencing used peripheral blood. The CDR3, as DNA: TGTGCCAGCTCACCAAGCCAGGGTTTCGATGAAAAACTGTTTTTT. The encoded protein is CASSPSQGFDEKLFF.